This record covers a single T cell receptor (beta chain). Germline loops: CDR1 MNHNS, CDR2 SASEGT. The CDR3 runs to 15 residues. With V trimmed by 3 bases and J by 4 bases, 0 bases remained unmatched. This sample is part of a study of blood T cell repertoires in COVID-19. Cohort placement rested on clinical history that participants reported themselves. In the authors' methods: The assay estimated nucleated cells by amplifying reference gene primers. The repertoire was sequenced with immunoSEQ multiplex PCR; TCRdb's copy has only in-frame clones and lacks some. That table supplies the V and J calls and clone size; D and trimming were determined from the DNA. The sample consists of under 200,000 clones, approximately 85% of them appearing once.

The chain joins TRBV6-1 to TRBJ2-6, with TRBD1 matching over 10 bases. The sequence was obtained from a man aged 35 to 55 with acute COVID-19. Sequencing was done on a sample of PBMCs or T cells enriched from blood (not recorded which). The CDR3 region is CASSEGQGGANVLTF. In DNA form, the CDR3 reads TGTGCCAGCAGTGAGGGACAGGGGGGGGCCAACGTCCTGACTTTC.